A selection of T cell receptor beta chains follows, all from one sample in a study of Ad26.COV2.S vaccination and SARS-CoV-2 variants. Here immunoSEQ multiplex PCR was the method, and the copy in TCRdb shows in-frame clones only, minus some. The sample contains 120,000 to 150,000 clones, roughly 85% of which appear only once. The sample in question was peripheral blood, obtained after recovery from COVID-19. Receptors originate from a human donor who had recovered from COVID-19. CDR3s leave out the opening cysteine and the closing phenylalanine or tryptophan. Fields, in order: J gene, V gene, CDR3 protein.

TRBJ2-4,TRBV3-1/TRBV3-2,ASSELRNRELAKNIQY
TRBJ1-1,TRBV7-9,ASSPAAAHTEAF
TRBJ2-1,TRBV6-5,ASSYAGTEYNEQF
TRBJ2-7,TRBV15,ATSREFAGASSYEQY
TRBJ2-3,TRBV9,ASSVGDSTDTQY
TRBJ2-1,TRBV7-6,ASSLLGQGVENEQF
TRBJ1-2,TRBV5-4,ASSLGGGNSYGYT
TRBJ2-7,TRBV9,ASSVGGEWSYEQY
TRBJ2-7,TRBV6-5,ASSLHTSYEQY
TRBJ1-2,TRBV7-2,ASSQYRTGAAYT
TRBJ1-5,TRBV2,ASNLQGANQPQH
TRBJ2-7,TRBV6-5,ARAPCLPGEQY
TRBJ2-1,TRBV19,ASSKSMMGGNEQF
TRBJ2-7,TRBV28,ATSPYRGGYEQY
TRBJ1-1,TRBV4-1,ASSQERGYTEAF
TRBJ1-1,TRBV28,ASPGQGTNTEAF
TRBJ2-3,TRBV10-1,ASSEYLGFGTQY
TRBJ2-2,TRBV18,ASSPLAKTGELF
TRBJ1-2,TRBV29-1,SVVDGTANYGYT
TRBJ1-4,TRBV9,ASSGSGKLF
TRBJ1-2,TRBV11-2,ASSLGKGNGYT
TRBJ1-1,TRBV5-4,ASSRSAQTVKNTEAF
TRBJ2-1,TRBV29-1,STGGLGNEQF
TRBJ1-2,TRBV20-1,SEVPGYT
TRBJ1-2,TRBV4-1,ASSQVGQGWDGYT
TRBJ2-7,TRBV19,ASSITWSGEQY
TRBJ2-2,TRBV2,ASSTTNTGELF
TRBJ1-1,TRBV29-1,SVNEGRYTEAF
TRBJ2-5,TRBV5-4,ASSLSPGGLKTQY
TRBJ2-1,TRBV7-9,ASSLHNEQF
TRBJ2-6,TRBV6-5,ALKTSGANVLT
TRBJ1-4,TRBV6-8,ATFGTYEKLF
TRBJ1-1,TRBV6-6,ASSSGTGGMNTEAF
TRBJ1-2,TRBV30,AWTRGSYGYT
TRBJ1-5,TRBV9,ASSVGAADQPQH
TRBJ2-3,TRBV6-2/TRBV6-3,ASSLGDTQY
TRBJ1-5,TRBV12-3/TRBV12-4,ASSLQTNQPQH
TRBJ1-1,TRBV4-3,ASSQDPAGTGGTEAF
TRBJ1-2,TRBV19,ASSPNAYGYT
TRBJ2-2,TRBV6-2/TRBV6-3,ASSYIGTGSGELF
TRBJ2-2,TRBV5-1,ASSLRMGNTGELF
TRBJ2-1,TRBV3-1/TRBV3-2,ASSQEVTVKQF
TRBJ2-6,TRBV6-5,ASSYSLASGANVLT
TRBJ2-1,TRBV7-9,ASSSVKGGGTYNEQF
TRBJ2-1,TRBV28,ASSLDRAYNEQF
TRBJ1-4,TRBV30,AWSEAGIPSRTNEKLF
TRBJ2-1,TRBV5-1,ASSFGGATYNEQF
TRBJ1-2,TRBV6-5,ASSYGQGPYPRGYT
TRBJ2-6,TRBV28,ASILSQARWGLSGANVLT
TRBJ2-3,TRBV5-1,ASSSSGDPTDTQY
TRBJ1-5,TRBV7-9,ASSLQGSTQPQH
TRBJ1-2,TRBV30,AWRNYYGYT
TRBJ2-5,TRBV12-2,ASRSLDGGGQETQY
TRBJ2-2,TRBV11-2,ASSLVADTGELF
TRBJ2-2,TRBV28,ASSDRGGGELF
TRBJ2-1,TRBV5-5,ASSLGRRGEQF
TRBJ2-5,TRBV4-3,ASSQGWASPYQETQY
TRBJ1-1,TRBV25-1,ASSAQGAAFKAF
TRBJ1-3,TRBV9,ASSVGDGSGNTIY
TRBJ2-3,TRBV7-2,ASSLRGARDTQY